This TCR beta chain was documented in a study of blood T cell repertoires in COVID-19. The CDR3 consists of 13 residues. V was clipped by 4 bases and J by 6 bases, with 13 bases between them. Per the germline V gene, CDR1 is GTSNPN and CDR2 is SVGIG (reference sequence). Sequencing used immunoSEQ multiplex PCR; TCRdb keeps in-frame clones, though not all of them. The sample includes some 120,000 clones, about nine tenths of them seen just once. This sequence joins TRBV30 and TRBJ2-1; D is possibly TRBD2 (6 bases). The sample was peripheral blood. The TCR comes from a human donor with active COVID-19. The donor label of this sample is uncertain. The CDR3 coding sequence is TGTGCCTGGACCCCGGGACTCCTCAATGAGCAGTTCTTC. It specifies CAWTPGLLNEQFF.